This T cell receptor (beta chain) was sequenced for a study of cytomegalovirus exposure and HLA in healthy donors. Each of the donors was a healthy bone marrow donor. The study sampled nominally healthy donors, though unrecorded immune exposures were likely. As concerns this clone: The antigen remains undetermined.

Findings and limits, study-wide: Clonal expansion, a later analysis showed, was greater in HLA-associated TCR beta chains than in equally common others.

V was trimmed by 2 bases and J by 2 bases, leaving 12 bases between them. The CDR3 totals 15 residues. Germline lookup yields CDR1 MGHDK and CDR2 SYGVNS. The PCR had 60 Vbeta and 13 Jbeta primers. Sequencing was performed with immunoSEQ multiplex PCR; in TCRdb, only in-frame clones are kept and a portion is missing. Its clone listing holds around 36,000 clones. Sequencing input: PBMCs. The gene calls are TRBV25-1 and TRBJ1-2; no clear D gene. This receptor was identified in a woman between 25 and 40 years old in good health and CMV-seropositive. The DNA for the CDR3 is TGTGCCAGCAGTGAAGGAGGGTCGGTCAACTATGGCTACACCTTC. Protein product: CASSEGGSVNYGYTF.